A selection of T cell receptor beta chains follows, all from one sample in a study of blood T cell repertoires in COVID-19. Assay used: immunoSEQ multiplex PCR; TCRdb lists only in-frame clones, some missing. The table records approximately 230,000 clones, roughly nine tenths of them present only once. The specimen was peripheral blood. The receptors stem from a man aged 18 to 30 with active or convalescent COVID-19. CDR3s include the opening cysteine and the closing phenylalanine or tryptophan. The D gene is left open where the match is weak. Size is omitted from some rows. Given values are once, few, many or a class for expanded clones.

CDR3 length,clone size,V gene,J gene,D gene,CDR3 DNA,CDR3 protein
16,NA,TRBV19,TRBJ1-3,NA,TGTGCCAGTAGTATAGGCGTGATTCGGTCCGGAAACACCATATATTTT,CASSIGVIRSGNTIYF
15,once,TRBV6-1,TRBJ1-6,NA,TGTGCCAGCAGTGATCGACAGCTCTATAATTCACCCCTCCACTTT,CASSDRQLYNSPLHF
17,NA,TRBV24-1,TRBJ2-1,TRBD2,TGTGCCACCAGTGATCCGCTAGCGGGAGTTAGTATTGGAGAGCAGTTCTTC,CATSDPLAGVSIGEQFF
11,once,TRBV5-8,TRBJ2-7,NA,TGTGCCAGCAGCTTGGCGTACGAGCAGTACTTC,CASSLAYEQYF
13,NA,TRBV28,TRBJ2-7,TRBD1,TGTGCCAGCGGAAGAGGGGGCACCTACGAGCAGTACTTC,CASGRGGTYEQYF
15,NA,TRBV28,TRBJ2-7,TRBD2,TGTGCCAGCAGTTTACCGACTAGCGGGAGGGACGAGCAGTACTTC,CASSLPTSGRDEQYF
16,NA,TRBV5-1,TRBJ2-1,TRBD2,TGCGCCAGCAGCTCATCCGGGACTAGCGGCTTCAATGAGCAGTTCTTC,CASSSSGTSGFNEQFF
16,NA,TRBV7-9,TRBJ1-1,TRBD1,TGTGCCAGCAGCCCCACGCTACAGGGGGCGGTGACTGAAGCTTTCTTT,CASSPTLQGAVTEAFF
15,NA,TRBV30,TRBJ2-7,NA,TGTGCCTGGAGTGGCCTCGAGGGTTCTCCCTACGAGCAGTACTTC,CAWSGLEGSPYEQYF
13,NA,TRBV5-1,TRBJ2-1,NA,TGCGCCAGCAGCCGCAGACAAGACAATGAGCAGTTCTTC,CASSRRQDNEQFF
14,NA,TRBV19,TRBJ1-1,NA,TGTGCCAGCCTCACGATGGCCCGGAACACTGAAGCTTTCTTT,CASLTMARNTEAFF
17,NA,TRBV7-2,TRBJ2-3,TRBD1,TGTGCCAGCAGCTACCGGCTGGACAGGGCTAGCACAGATACGCAGTATTTT,CASSYRLDRASTDTQYF
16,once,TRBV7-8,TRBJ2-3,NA,TGTGCCAGCAGGTTTTACGCAGGGGCGAACACAGATACGCAGTATTTT,CASRFYAGANTDTQYF
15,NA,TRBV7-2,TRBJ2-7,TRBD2,TGTGCCAGCAGCTTAGGTCTAGCGGGAGTGTACGAGCAGTACTTC,CASSLGLAGVYEQYF
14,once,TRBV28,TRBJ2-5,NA,TGTGCCAGCAGCCCCCCCGGGGGACGAGAGACCCAGTACTTC,CASSPPGGRETQYF
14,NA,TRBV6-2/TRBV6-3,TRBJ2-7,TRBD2,TGTGCCAGCAGCCGACTAGCGGGAGTGGGCGAGCAGTACTTC,CASSRLAGVGEQYF
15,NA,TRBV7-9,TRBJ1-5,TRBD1,TGTGCCAGCAGCACAGACAGGGAGGTCAATCAGCCCCAGCATTTT,CASSTDREVNQPQHF
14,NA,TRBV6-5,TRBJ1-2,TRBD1,TGTGCCAGCATCAGGGACAGGGGAGACTATGGCTACACCTTC,CASIRDRGDYGYTF
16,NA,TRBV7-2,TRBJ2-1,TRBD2,TGTGCCAGCAGCGCGGGACTAGCGGCTTCCTACAATGAGCAGTTCTTC,CASSAGLAASYNEQFF
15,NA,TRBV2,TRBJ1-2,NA,TGTGCCAGCATTCGTGGGGGCGGGGGAACTTATGGCTACACCTTC,CASIRGGGGTYGYTF
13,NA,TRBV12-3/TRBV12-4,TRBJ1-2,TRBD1,TGTGCCAGCAGTCCGACAGGGGACTATGGCTACACCTTC,CASSPTGDYGYTF
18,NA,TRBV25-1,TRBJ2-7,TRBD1,TGTGCCAGCACCCCTCCTGGGGAGACAGGGGATTTAACCTACGAGCAGTACTTC,CASTPPGETGDLTYEQYF
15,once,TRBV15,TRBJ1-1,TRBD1,TGTGCCACCAGCCGACAACCAACAGGGGAGACTGAAGCTTTCTTT,CATSRQPTGETEAFF
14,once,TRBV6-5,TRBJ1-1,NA,TGTGCCAGCAAAGCCGGAACAGATCTTACTGAAGCTTTCTTT,CASKAGTDLTEAFF
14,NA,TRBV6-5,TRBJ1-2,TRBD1,TGTGCCAGCAGACTGGGACAGGGGATTTTTGGCTACACCTTC,CASRLGQGIFGYTF
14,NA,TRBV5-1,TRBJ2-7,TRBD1,TGCGCCAGCAGCTTGGCGGACAGGGACGACGAGCAGTACTTC,CASSLADRDDEQYF
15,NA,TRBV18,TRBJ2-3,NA,TGTGCCAGCTCACCACAAGCCAGGGGCATAGATACGCAGTATTTT,CASSPQARGIDTQYF
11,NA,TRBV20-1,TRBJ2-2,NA,TGCAGTGCTAGCGGCACCGGGGAGCTGTTTTTT,CSASGTGELFF
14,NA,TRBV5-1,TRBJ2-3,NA,TGCGCCAGCAGCACTCGACTAGGCACAGATACGCAGTATTTT,CASSTRLGTDTQYF
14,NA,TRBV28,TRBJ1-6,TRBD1,TGTGCCAGCAGCCTACAGGGGCCTGGATCACCCCTCCACTTT,CASSLQGPGSPLHF